Detailed here is one T cell receptor (beta chain). Its antigen target is currently unknown. No base-level quality is on record; no much larger clone is a single base apart. The sample belongs to a study of blood T cell repertoires in COVID-19 (dated by TCRdb to the early 2020s). Concerning the study at large: Samples covering the acute and convalescent phases of COVID-19 were provided by collaborators in the United States, Italy and Spain. The material from the prospective study consisted of cDNA or gDNA derived from T cells, B-cell-depleted T cells, or PBMCs. Subjects who had been exposed to COVID-19, were actively infected with it, or had recovered from it provided the deeply sampled blood TCRbeta repertoires that made up the dataset. A freely available public database, intended as a resource for researchers studying the immune response to SARS-CoV-2, is where the repertoires were released. Samples were obtained from the ongoing ImmuneRACE study (first 160 participants) and from 1,200 or so subjects provided by 6 global collaborators. Nearly every sample came with metadata listing a de-identified subject ID, COVID-19 status, age in years and sex. HLA class I and class II types, where available, came from metadata supplied by the sample provider rather than from assay-based typing.

TCRbeta CDR3 regions were amplified from genomic DNA using the immunoSEQ Assay, a bias-controlled multiplex PCR. As for the authors' bioinformatics: Within the assay, amplification of reference gene primers was used to estimate how many nucleated cells each sample contained. To quantify the absolute abundance of each unique TCRbeta CDR3 rearrangement, sequence reads were collapsed and filtered. For each sample, productive Simpson clonality was calculated as the square root of Simpson's diversity index over productive rearrangements. What TCRdb holds here is the immuneACCESS table cut down to in-frame rearrangements. Part of the clones is not present; checked against another copy, under half of the missing clones reflect an unresolved V gene, and the others are unexplained. From that table come the V and J calls and clone size; the DNA was used to work out D and trimming. The sample table shows about 400,000 clones, and roughly 90% are seen once. The ten largest clones represent 0.95% to 1% of the sample.

Participants in the prospective study were enrolled through a virtual design, were aged about 18 to 100 years, and lived in approximately 25 United States geographic areas. In the prospective study, cohorts were assigned on the basis of participant-reported clinical history obtained from a screening survey and a study questionnaire. Mobile phlebotomists in the prospective study collected whole blood, serum and a nasopharyngeal or oropharyngeal swab from every participant. Additional blood draws and questionnaires over an approximately two-month period could optionally be provided by prospective study participants. Blood samples from the prospective study were shipped frozen or at room temperature prior to DNA extraction. From the cysteine up to the phenylalanine, the CDR3 has a length of 16 residues. Only the CDR3 DNA is retained, 48 bases long and in frame from the first base. From a lookup of the germline V gene, CDR1 and CDR2 are SGHTA and FQGNSA. Relative to germline, V is 5 bases shorter and J is 7 bases shorter, with 20 bases between their ends.

Study-wide findings and limitations: The quantity of clinical and demographic metadata differed by source and by participant and was supplied without curation.

This clonotype was obtained from a woman aged 25 to 45 with acute COVID-19. Sequencing input: PBMCs or T cells enriched from blood (not recorded which). The chain was built from TRBV7-2 and TRBJ1-4, with TRBD1 as a weak D call on 6 bases. The DNA sequence is given as TGTGCCAGCAGCCCGGCTGTTTGGGGGCGGCGTGAAAAACTGTTTTTT. Its translation is CASSPAVWGRREKLFF.